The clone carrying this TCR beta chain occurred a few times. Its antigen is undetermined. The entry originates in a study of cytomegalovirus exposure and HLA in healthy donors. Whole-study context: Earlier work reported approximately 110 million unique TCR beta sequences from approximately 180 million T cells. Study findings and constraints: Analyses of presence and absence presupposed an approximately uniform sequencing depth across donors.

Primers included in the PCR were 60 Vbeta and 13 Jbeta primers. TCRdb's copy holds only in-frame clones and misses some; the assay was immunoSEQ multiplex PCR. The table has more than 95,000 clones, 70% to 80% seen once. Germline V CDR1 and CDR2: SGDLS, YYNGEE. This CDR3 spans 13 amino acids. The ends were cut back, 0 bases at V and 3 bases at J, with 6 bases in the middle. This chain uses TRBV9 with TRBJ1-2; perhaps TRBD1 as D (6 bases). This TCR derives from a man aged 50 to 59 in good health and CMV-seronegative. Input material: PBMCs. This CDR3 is CASSVDRDYGYTF. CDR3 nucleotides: TGTGCCAGCAGCGTAGACAGGGACTATGGCTACACCTTC.